The 30 T cell receptor beta chains in this list originate from one sample, sequenced in a study of blood T cell repertoires in COVID-19. Clones were sequenced by immunoSEQ multiplex PCR, and TCRdb holds only the in-frame ones, with some missing. The sample includes about 75,000 clones, roughly 82% of them seen just once. The sequenced sample consisted of peripheral blood. These receptors all stem from a woman aged 45-60 years with acute or convalescent COVID-19.

The chain links TRBV11-3 to TRBJ1-5; 10 nucleotides agree with TRBD1. The germline gives CDR1 SGHNT, CDR2 YENEEA. The CDR3 totals 18 residues. V lost 5 bases, J lost 0 bases, and 10 bases stayed unmatched. The CDR3 coding sequence is TGTGCCAGCAGCCCCCGGGACAGGGGCCCCTATAGCAATCAGCCCCAGCATTTT. Translation gives CASSPRDRGPYSNQPQHF.

In its sample, this clone was seen once. The gene calls are TRBV6-7 and TRBJ1-1; 10 bases are a match to TRBD1. TRBV6-7 is labeled an ORF, and its function is uncertain. This CDR3 region has 16 residues. J lost 4 bases, V lost 2 bases, and 7 bases had no gene match. The CDR3 nucleotides are TGTGCCAGCAGTTACCTGATGGGGGACAGGGGCACTGAAGCTTTCTTT. Protein product: CASSYLMGDRGTEAFF.

The V and J genes are TRBV5-1 and TRBJ1-2; the match to TRBD1 covers 9 bases. This CDR3 is built from 13 residues. Germline trimming cut 3 bases from V and 8 bases from J; bases unmatched to any gene: 5. The germline gives CDR1 SGHRS, CDR2 YFSETQ. The CDR3, as DNA: TGCGCCAGCAGCTCCCGACAGGGGGAAGGCTACACCTTC. Protein product: CASSSRQGEGYTF.

V is TRBV6-6 and J is TRBJ1-2; no firm D call. The CDR3 totals 14 residues. Germline V gives CDR1 MNHNY, CDR2 SVGAGI (reference sequence). V was trimmed by 6 bases and J by 0 bases, leaving 11 bases between them. The CDR3: CASRIQPSNYGYTF. In nucleotides, the CDR3 is TGTGCCAGCAGGATACAGCCGTCTAACTATGGCTACACCTTC.

A few counts support this clone. The rearrangement uses TRBV28 and TRBJ2-3; D might be TRBD2 (5 bases). The CDR3 is 15 amino acids. Germline CDR1 and CDR2: MDHEN and SYDVKM. The ends were cut back, 4 bases at V and 1 base at J, with 12 bases in the middle. The CDR3 loop reads CASSSSGRGTDTQYF. CDR3 bases: TGTGCCAGCAGTTCGAGCGGAAGAGGCACAGATACGCAGTATTTT.

V and J are TRBV5-6 and TRBJ2-5; 7 bases are shared with TRBD2. This CDR3 contains 15 residues. Germline V gene sequence: CDR1 SGHDT, CDR2 YYEEEE. V lost 1 base and J lost 1; bases outside the gene matches: 4. This CDR3 is CASSLWAGAQETQYF. The CDR3 DNA reads TGTGCCAGCAGCTTGTGGGCGGGAGCCCAAGAGACCCAGTACTTC.

J is TRBJ2-4 and V is TRBV7-9; possible D gene TRBD2, 6 bases. Between the trimmed V and J ends, which lost 5 bases and 3 bases, there was a span of 11 bases. Germline CDR1 SEHNR, CDR2 FQNEAQ (reference sequence). CDR3 length: 14 residues. The DNA for the CDR3 is TGTGCCAGCAGCGCAGACGGGGGCAAAAACATTCAGTACTTC. Encoded protein: CASSADGGKNIQYF.

The CDR3 DNA is TGTGCCAGCACCCCAAGAACTCCGTTGAGCACAGATACGCAGTATTTT. Its protein product is CASTPRTPLSTDTQYF. V gene TRBV7-6 combines with J gene TRBJ2-3; D uncertain. The CDR3 length is 16 residues. Deletions cut 7 bases from V and 0 bases from J, with 17 bases between. Germline V CDR1 and CDR2: SGHVS, FNYEAQ.

The J gene is TRBJ2-1, the V gene TRBV28; TRBD2 might be the D (6 bases). Trimming removed 2 bases from V and 0 bases from J, with 14 bases in between. The CDR3 totals 17 residues. Germline assignment: CDR1 MDHEN and CDR2 SYDVKM. CDR3 sequence (DNA): TGTGCCAGCAGTTTAACTAGCTTCAGAAGCTCCTACAATGAGCAGTTCTTC. Translation: CASSLTSFRSSYNEQFF.

This clone was counted once. The CDR3 region is CASSQVSLAGPYEQYF. CDR3 sequence (DNA): TGTGCCAGCAGCCAAGTAAGCCTAGCGGGACCCTACGAGCAGTACTTC. This chain joins TRBV3-1 (or the pseudogene TRBV3-2) and TRBJ2-7; TRBD2 matches at 9 bases. V gave up 1 base and J gave up 2 bases; unmatched junction bases: 6. This CDR3 contains 16 residues. Germline V CDR1 and CDR2: LGHDT, YNNKEL (reference sequence).

V and J are TRBV5-4 and TRBJ2-7; possibly TRBD1 for D (5 bases). This CDR3 is 14 amino acids long. The V and J ends lost 4 bases and 2 bases respectively, with 13 bases between them. Germline lookup yields CDR1 SGHNT and CDR2 YYREEE (reference sequence). The CDR3 bases are TGTGCCAGCAGCAACCGACAGAGCCCCTACGAGCAGTACTTC. Translation: CASSNRQSPYEQYF.

In nucleotides, the CDR3 is TGTGCCAGCAGCCAAAGGCAGGACTCTGGGGCCAACGTCCTGACTTTC. It codes for CASSQRQDSGANVLTF. This chain links TRBV4-2 with TRBJ2-6; D uncertain. CDR3 size: 16 residues. Trimming stripped 2 bases from V and 0 bases from J, with 8 bases between. The V gene's germline CDR1 is LGHNA and CDR2 YNFKEQ.

This chain uses TRBV7-2 with TRBJ2-7; weak D call: TRBD1 (5 bases). The CDR3 has 16 residues. V was trimmed by 5 bases and J by 2 bases, leaving 19 bases between them. Germline lookup yields CDR1 SGHTA and CDR2 FQGNSA. CDR3 nucleotides: TGTGCCAGCAGCCCAACTGGGGCAGCCACTCCCTACGAGCAGTACTTC. Amino acids: CASSPTGAATPYEQYF.

The CDR3 DNA reads as TGTGCCAGCAGTTTCATGGGTTCGGGCACTGAAGCTTTCTTT. Translating it yields CASSFMGSGTEAFF. The chain combines TRBV2 with TRBJ1-1; D gene ambiguous. Germline CDR1 SNHLY, CDR2 FYNNEI. Trimming took off 5 bases at V and 4 bases at J, with 14 bases between the two ends. This CDR3 is built from 14 residues.

This chain connects TRBV5-4 to TRBJ1-2; 7 bases fit TRBD1. V was clipped by 2 bases and J by 13 bases; unmatched bases: 17. The length of the CDR3 is 15 residues. In germline, CDR1 is SGHNT, CDR2 YYREEE (reference sequence). The CDR3 coding sequence is TGTGCCAGCAGCTTCCTCAGGGGGTGGGCCAGAGAGGGCACCTTC. Translated: CASSFLRGWAREGTF.

This clone was found once. CDR3 amino acids: CASSLRGGRPYEQYF. The DNA for the CDR3 is TGTGCCAGCAGCTTACGGGGAGGCCGGCCCTACGAGCAGTACTTC. The chain is built from TRBV5-6 and TRBJ2-7; tentatively, D is TRBD2 (6 bases). V gave up 2 bases and J gave up 2 bases, with 14 bases separating them. The CDR3 contains 15 residues. Germline loops: CDR1 SGHDT, CDR2 YYEEEE.

The chain is built from TRBV30 and TRBJ1-5, with TRBD1 matching 9 bases. Germline CDR1 GTSNPN, CDR2 SVGIG (reference sequence). CDR3 length: 15 residues. Unmatched junction bases numbered 4, after V lost 2 bases and J lost 2 bases. This chain's CDR3 is CAWSQDRGGNQPQHF. The CDR3 DNA reads as TGTGCCTGGAGTCAGGACAGGGGTGGCAATCAGCCCCAGCATTTT.

This clone was seen a few times. This rearrangement joins TRBV28 to TRBJ2-7, with 8 bases that match TRBD1. There are 14 residues in the CDR3. Unmatched junction bases numbered 8, after V lost 7 bases and J lost 3 bases. Germline CDR1 is MDHEN and CDR2 is SYDVKM. The CDR3 here is CASIKQGGSYEQYF. CDR3 in DNA: TGTGCCAGCATCAAACAGGGGGGCAGCTACGAGCAGTACTTC.

The gene calls are TRBV29-1 and TRBJ1-2, with TRBD1 identical over 7 bases. Germline V CDR1 and CDR2: SQVTM, ANQGSEA. Germline trimming cut 6 bases from V and 5 bases from J; bases unmatched to any gene: 6. This CDR3 has 12 amino acids. CDR3 in amino acids: CSVTGTAYGYTF. CDR3 nucleotide sequence: TGCAGCGTAACCGGGACAGCTTATGGCTACACCTTC.

This clone has a single count. V is TRBV5-5 and J is TRBJ2-7; 9 bases are shared with TRBD1. The CDR3 covers 16 residues. Losses at the gene ends were 3 bases for V and 4 bases for J; bases not matched to a gene: 11. Per the germline V gene, CDR1 is SGHKS and CDR2 is YYEKEE (reference sequence). CDR3 sequence reads: CASSSRTGGVSYEQYF. The DNA of the CDR3 is TGTGCCAGCAGCTCTAGAACAGGGGGCGTATCGTACGAGCAGTACTTC. Drawing the rest from reference TRBV5-5 and TRBJ2-7, the complete variable domain is DAGVTQSPTHLIKTRGQQVTLRCSPISGHKSVSWYQQVLGQGPQFIFQYYEKEERGRGNFPDRFSARQFPNYSSELNVNALLLGDSALYLCASSSRTGGVSYEQYFGPGTRLTVT.

This chain connects TRBV28 to TRBJ1-5; unclear D gene. This CDR3 spans 12 amino acids. Germline CDR1 reads MDHEN; CDR2 reads SYDVKM. V was shortened by 6 bases and J by 6 bases, with 9 bases between the two germline ends. The CDR3 nucleotides read TGTGCCAGCAGCGACTTGGGTCAGCCCCAGCATTTT. This codes for CASSDLGQPQHF.

The chain links TRBV27 to TRBJ2-5, with 7 bases fitting TRBD2. V shed 5 bases and J 5 bases; nucleotides not matched to a gene: 8. Germline assignment: CDR1 MNHEY and CDR2 SMNVEV (reference sequence). This CDR3 has 14 residues. CDR3 loop: CASSQRLARETQYF. The CDR3, as DNA: TGTGCCAGCAGTCAAAGACTAGCAAGGGAGACCCAGTACTTC.

This chain joins TRBV23-1 and TRBJ2-7; TRBD2 matches at 13 bases. TRBV23-1 is placed among ORFs of uncertain function. This CDR3 has 12 residues. The V and J ends lost 11 bases and 2 bases, in that order; junction bases with no gene match: 0. In nucleotides, the CDR3 is TGCGCCGGACTAGCGGGGGCCTACGAGCAGTACTTC. Translated: CAGLAGAYEQYF.

This chain joins TRBV3-1 (or the pseudogene TRBV3-2) and TRBJ2-1, with 7 nucleotides matching TRBD2. The V gene's germline CDR1 is LGHDT and CDR2 YNNKEL (reference sequence). With 1 base clipped from V and 3 bases from J, the junction kept 9 bases outside the gene matches. The CDR3 runs 17 residues. The CDR3 reads CASSQVGASGLYNEQFF. DNA of the CDR3: TGTGCCAGCAGCCAAGTTGGGGCTAGCGGTCTCTACAATGAGCAGTTCTTC.

This clone was counted a few times. This chain uses TRBV5-1 with TRBJ2-7; 9 bases are a match to TRBD2. V trimming: 0 bases; J trimming: 3 bases; junction bases outside the gene matches: 7. There are 16 residues in the CDR3. CDR1 and CDR2 (germline): SGHRS, YFSETQ. The CDR3 is CASSLAPSGTYYEQYF. CDR3 nucleotides: TGCGCCAGCAGCTTGGCCCCTAGCGGGACCTACTACGAGCAGTACTTC.

This chain joins TRBV27 and TRBJ1-2; a weak D match, TRBD1 (5 bases). There are 13 residues in the CDR3. CDR1 MNHEY and CDR2 SMNVEV come from the germline V gene (reference sequence). V lost 7 bases and J 6 bases, leaving 15 bases between the germline ends. CDR3 amino acids: CASKRRGRDGYTF. For the CDR3, the DNA is TGTGCCAGCAAACGGAGGGGTAGGGATGGCTACACCTTC.

This chain connects TRBV11-2 to TRBJ1-2; 11 bases are shared with TRBD1. The CDR3 runs to 15 residues. The junction had 6 bases not matched to a gene; V was cut back by 2 bases and J by 7 bases. Per the germline V gene, CDR1 is SGHAT and CDR2 is FQNNGV. The CDR3 coding sequence is TGTGCCAGCAGCTTAACCCTCGGACAGGGGGCTGGCTACACCTTC. It yields the protein CASSLTLGQGAGYTF.

This clone appeared a single time. The chain has TRBV6-5 and TRBJ2-1; 12 bases are a match to TRBD2. Per germline, CDR1 MNHEY and CDR2 SVGAGI. CDR3 length: 16 amino acids. With V trimmed by 0 bases and J by 6 bases, 3 bases remained unmatched. For the CDR3, the DNA is TGTGCCAGCAGTTACTCTCTAGCGGGGGGGAGCAATGAGCAGTTCTTC. This gives the protein CASSYSLAGGSNEQFF.

CDR3 sequence (DNA): TGTGCCAGCAGCCGGGGGGGGGTCCTAGCGTCTAGCACAGATACGCAGTATTTT. Protein product: CASSRGGVLASSTDTQYF. The chain combines TRBV11-2 with TRBJ2-3, with 8 bases matching TRBD2. Trimming cost V 5 bases and J 0 bases; bases outside gene matches: 13. The CDR3 is made up of 18 amino acids. CDR1 and CDR2 (germline): SGHAT, FQNNGV.

The chain employs TRBV7-9 and TRBJ2-7; 9 nucleotides agree with TRBD1. Germline CDR1 and CDR2: SEHNR and FQNEAQ (reference sequence). Trimming cost V 1 base and J 10 bases; bases outside gene matches: 2. CDR3 length: 12 residues. The CDR3 loop is CASSLVGQGQYF. CDR3 sequence (DNA): TGTGCCAGCAGCTTAGTGGGACAGGGTCAGTACTTC.